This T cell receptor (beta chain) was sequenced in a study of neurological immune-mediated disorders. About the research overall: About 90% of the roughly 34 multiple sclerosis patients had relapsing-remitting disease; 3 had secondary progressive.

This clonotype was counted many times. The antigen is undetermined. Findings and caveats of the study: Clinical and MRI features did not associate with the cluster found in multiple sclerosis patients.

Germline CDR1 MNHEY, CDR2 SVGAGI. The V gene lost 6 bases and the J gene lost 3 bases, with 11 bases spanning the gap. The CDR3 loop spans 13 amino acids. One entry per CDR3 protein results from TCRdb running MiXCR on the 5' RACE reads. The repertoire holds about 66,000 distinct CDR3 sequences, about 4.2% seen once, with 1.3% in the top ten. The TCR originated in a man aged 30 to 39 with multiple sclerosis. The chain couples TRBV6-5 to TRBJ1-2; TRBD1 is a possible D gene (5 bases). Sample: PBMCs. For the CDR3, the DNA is TGTGCCAGCAGCCCCGGGACCTACTATGGCTACACCTTC. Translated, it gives CASSPGTYYGYTF.